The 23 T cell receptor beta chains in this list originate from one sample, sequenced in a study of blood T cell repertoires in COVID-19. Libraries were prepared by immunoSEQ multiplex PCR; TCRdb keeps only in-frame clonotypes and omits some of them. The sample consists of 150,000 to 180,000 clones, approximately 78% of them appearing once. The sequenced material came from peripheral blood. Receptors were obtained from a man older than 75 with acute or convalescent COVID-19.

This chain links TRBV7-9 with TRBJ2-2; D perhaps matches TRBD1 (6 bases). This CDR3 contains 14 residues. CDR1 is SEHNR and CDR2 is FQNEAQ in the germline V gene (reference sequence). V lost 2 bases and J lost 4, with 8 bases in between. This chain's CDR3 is CASSLSGVTGELFF. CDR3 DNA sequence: TGTGCCAGCAGCTTATCAGGGGTCACCGGGGAGCTGTTTTTT.

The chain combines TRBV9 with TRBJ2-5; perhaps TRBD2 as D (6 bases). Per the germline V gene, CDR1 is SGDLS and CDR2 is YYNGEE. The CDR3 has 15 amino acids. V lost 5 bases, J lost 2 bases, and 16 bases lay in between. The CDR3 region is CASRPGGGLQETQYF. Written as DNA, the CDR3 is TGTGCCAGCAGACCGGGTGGGGGGTTGCAAGAGACCCAGTACTTC.

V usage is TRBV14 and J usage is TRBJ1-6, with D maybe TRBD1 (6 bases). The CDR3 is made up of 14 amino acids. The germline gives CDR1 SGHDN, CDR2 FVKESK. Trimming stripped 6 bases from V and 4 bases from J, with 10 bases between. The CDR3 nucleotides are TGTGCCAGCAGAGGGGACACTTATAATTCACCCCTCCACTTT. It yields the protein CASRGDTYNSPLHF.

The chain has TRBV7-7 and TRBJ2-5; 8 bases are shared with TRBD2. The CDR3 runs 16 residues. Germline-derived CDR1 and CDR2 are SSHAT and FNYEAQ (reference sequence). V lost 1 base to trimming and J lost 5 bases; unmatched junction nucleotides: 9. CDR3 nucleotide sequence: TGTGCCAGCAGCTTAGGTTTGGGGACTAGTAGTGAGACCCAGTACTTC. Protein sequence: CASSLGLGTSSETQYF.

CDR3 sequence (DNA): TGTGCCAGCAGACTGTCCCCAGGGAATGGCTACACCTTC. Translating it yields CASRLSPGNGYTF. The J gene is TRBJ1-2, the V gene TRBV2; D may be TRBD1 (5 bases). V lost 6 bases, J lost 6 bases, and 14 bases lay in between. The germline gives CDR1 SNHLY, CDR2 FYNNEI. This CDR3 contains 13 residues.

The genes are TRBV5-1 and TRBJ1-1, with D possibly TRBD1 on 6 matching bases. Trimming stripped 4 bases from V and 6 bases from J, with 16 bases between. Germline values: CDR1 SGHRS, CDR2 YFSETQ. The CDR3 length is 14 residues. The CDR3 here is CASSQDRPGAEAFF. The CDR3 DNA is TGCGCCAGCAGCCAGGACAGACCTGGCGCTGAAGCTTTCTTT. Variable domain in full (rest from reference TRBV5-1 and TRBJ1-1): KAGVTQTPRYLIKTRGQQVTLSCSPISGHRSVSWYQQTPGQGLQFLFEYFSETQRNKGNFPGRFSGRQFSNSRSEMNVSTLELGDSALYLCASSQDRPGAEAFFGQGTRLTVV.

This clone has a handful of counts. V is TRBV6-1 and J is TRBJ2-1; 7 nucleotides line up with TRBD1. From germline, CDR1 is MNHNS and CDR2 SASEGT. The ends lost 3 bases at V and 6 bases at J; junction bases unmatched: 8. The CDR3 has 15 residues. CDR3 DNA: TGTGCCAGCAGTGATGTACAGGGGTTGTCCAATGAGCAGTTCTTC. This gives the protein CASSDVQGLSNEQFF.

CDR3 DNA sequence: TGTGCCAGCAGTCCGATCAGCGGGGGACTCACAGATACGCAGTATTTT. Translated, it gives CASSPISGGLTDTQYF. The chain recombines TRBV4-2 with TRBJ2-3; TRBD2 aligns across 8 bases. V was clipped by 6 bases and J by 2 bases; unmatched bases: 10. This CDR3 is 16 amino acids long. Germline CDR1 reads LGHNA; CDR2 reads YNFKEQ.

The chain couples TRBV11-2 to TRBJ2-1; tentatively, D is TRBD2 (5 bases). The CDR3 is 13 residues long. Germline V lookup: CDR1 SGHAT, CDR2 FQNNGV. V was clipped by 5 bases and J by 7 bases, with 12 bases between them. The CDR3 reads CASSPAGGNEQFF. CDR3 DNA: TGTGCCAGCAGCCCAGCAGGCGGGAATGAGCAGTTCTTC.

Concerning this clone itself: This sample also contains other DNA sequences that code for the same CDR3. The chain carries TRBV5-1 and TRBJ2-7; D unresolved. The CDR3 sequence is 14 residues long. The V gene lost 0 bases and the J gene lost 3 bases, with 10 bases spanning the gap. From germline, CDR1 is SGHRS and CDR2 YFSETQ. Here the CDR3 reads CASSLDSYLYEQYV. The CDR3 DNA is TGCGCCAGCAGCTTGGACAGTTACCTCTACGAGCAGTACGTC.

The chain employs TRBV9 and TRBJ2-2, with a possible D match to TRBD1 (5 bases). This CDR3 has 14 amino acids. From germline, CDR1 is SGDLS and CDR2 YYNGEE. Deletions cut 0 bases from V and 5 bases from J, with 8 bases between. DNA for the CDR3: TGTGCCAGCAGCGTAGACAGGCGGACCGGGGAGCTGTTTTTT. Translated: CASSVDRRTGELFF.

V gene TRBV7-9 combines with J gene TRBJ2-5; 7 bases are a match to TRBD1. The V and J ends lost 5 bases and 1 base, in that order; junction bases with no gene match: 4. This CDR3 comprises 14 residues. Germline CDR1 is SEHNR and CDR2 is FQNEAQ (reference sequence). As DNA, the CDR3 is TGTGCCAGCAGCCCGTGGGACAGCCAAGAGACCCAGTACTTC. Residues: CASSPWDSQETQYF. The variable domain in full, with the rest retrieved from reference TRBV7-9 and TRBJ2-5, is DTGVSQNPRHKITKRGQNVTFRCDPISEHNRLYWYRQTLGQGPEFLTYFQNEAQLEKSRLLSDRFSAERPKGSFSTLEIQRTEQGDSAMYLCASSPWDSQETQYFGPGTRLLVL.

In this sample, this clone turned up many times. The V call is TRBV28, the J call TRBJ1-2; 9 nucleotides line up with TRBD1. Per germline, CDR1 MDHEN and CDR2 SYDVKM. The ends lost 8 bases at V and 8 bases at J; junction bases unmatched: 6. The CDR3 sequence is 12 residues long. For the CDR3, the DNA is TGTGCCAGCGAAGACAGGGGGAAAGGCTACACCTTC. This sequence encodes CASEDRGKGYTF.

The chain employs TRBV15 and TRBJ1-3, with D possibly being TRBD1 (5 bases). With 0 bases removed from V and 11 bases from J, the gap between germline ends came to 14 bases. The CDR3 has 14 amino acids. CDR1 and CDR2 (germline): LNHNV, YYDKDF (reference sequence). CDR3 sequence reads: CATSRETSGGAIYF. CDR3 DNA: TGTGCCACCAGCAGAGAGACGTCCGGGGGGGCCATATATTTT.

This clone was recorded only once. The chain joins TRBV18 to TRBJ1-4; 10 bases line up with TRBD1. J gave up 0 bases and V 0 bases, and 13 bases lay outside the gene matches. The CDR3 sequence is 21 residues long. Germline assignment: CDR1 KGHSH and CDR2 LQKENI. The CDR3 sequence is CASSPPLLGTGELTTNEKLFF. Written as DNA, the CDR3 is TGTGCCAGCTCACCACCTCTTTTAGGGACAGGGGAGCTCACAACTAATGAAAAACTGTTTTTT.

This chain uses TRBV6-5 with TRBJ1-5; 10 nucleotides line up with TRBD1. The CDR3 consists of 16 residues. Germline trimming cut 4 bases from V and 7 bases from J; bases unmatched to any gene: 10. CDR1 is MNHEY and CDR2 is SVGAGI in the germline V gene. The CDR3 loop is CASSSKTGGLGQPQHF. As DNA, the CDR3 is TGTGCCAGCAGTTCCAAGACAGGGGGCCTGGGGCAGCCCCAGCATTTT.

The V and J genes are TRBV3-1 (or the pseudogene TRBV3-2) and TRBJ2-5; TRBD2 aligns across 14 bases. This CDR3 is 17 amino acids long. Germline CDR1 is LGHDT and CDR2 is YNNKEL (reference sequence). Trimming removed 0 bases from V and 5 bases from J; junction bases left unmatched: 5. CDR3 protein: CASSQDPGLAGGETQYF. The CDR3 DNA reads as TGTGCCAGCAGCCAAGATCCCGGACTAGCGGGAGGTGAGACCCAGTACTTC.

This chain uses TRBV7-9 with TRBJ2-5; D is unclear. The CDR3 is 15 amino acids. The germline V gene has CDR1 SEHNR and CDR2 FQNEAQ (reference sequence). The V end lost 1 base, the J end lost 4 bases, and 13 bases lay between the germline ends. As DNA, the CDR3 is TGTGCCAGCAGCTTAGGCTTAATTATGCGAGAGACCCAGTACTTC. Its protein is CASSLGLIMRETQYF.

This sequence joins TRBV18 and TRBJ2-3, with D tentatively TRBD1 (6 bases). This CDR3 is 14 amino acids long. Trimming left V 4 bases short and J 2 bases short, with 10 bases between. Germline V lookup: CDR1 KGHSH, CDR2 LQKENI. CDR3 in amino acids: CASSLRQATDTQYF. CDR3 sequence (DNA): TGTGCCAGCTCACTAAGACAGGCCACAGATACGCAGTATTTT.

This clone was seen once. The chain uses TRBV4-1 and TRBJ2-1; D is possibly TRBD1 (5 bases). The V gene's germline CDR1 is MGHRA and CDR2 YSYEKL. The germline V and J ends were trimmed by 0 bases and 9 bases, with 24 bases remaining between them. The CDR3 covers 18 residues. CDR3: CASSQEPPAGFRSGEQFF. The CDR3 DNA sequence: TGCGCCAGCAGCCAAGAACCTCCCGCAGGGTTCAGGTCGGGTGAGCAGTTCTTC.

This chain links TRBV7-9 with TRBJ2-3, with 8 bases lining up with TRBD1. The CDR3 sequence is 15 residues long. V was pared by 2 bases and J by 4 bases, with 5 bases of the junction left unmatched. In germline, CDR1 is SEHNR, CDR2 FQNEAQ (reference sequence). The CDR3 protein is CASSLPGGDADTQYF. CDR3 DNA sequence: TGTGCCAGCAGCTTACCAGGGGGCGATGCAGATACGCAGTATTTT.

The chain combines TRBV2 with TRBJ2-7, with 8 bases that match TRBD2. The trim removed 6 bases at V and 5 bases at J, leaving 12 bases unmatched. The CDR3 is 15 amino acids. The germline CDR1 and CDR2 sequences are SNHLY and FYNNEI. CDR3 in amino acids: CASRPSGGARDEQYF. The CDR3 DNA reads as TGTGCCAGCAGGCCATCGGGGGGGGCAAGGGACGAGCAGTACTTC.

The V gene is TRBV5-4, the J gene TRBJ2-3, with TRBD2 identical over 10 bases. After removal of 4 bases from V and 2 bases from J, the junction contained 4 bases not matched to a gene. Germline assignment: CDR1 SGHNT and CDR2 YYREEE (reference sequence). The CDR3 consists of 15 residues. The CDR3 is CASSITSGATDTQYF. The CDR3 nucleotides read TGTGCCAGCAGCATTACTAGCGGGGCCACAGATACGCAGTATTTT.